Each of the 19 T cell receptor beta chains below was sequenced from the same sample in a study of blood T cell repertoires in COVID-19. Sequenced by immunoSEQ multiplex PCR; TCRdb stores in-frame clones only, minus some. This table holds 240,000 or so clones, over 65% found once. Sample: peripheral blood. The receptors were gathered from a woman of 80 years or more with acute or convalescent COVID-19.

CDR3 in DNA: TGCAGTGCTAGAAGCAGTAGGGGAACTTTCTTT. Its translation is CSARSSRGTFF. The chain carries TRBV20-1 and TRBJ1-1; D is perhaps TRBD1 (5 bases). This CDR3 contains 11 residues. Germline V gives CDR1 DFQATT, CDR2 SNEGSKA (reference sequence). The V gene lost 2 bases and the J gene lost 12 bases, with 13 bases spanning the gap.

This chain connects TRBV5-1 to TRBJ2-5, with 8 bases matching TRBD1. There are 16 residues in the CDR3. Germline V gene lookup returns CDR1 SGHRS and CDR2 YFSETQ. Trimming removed 5 bases from V and 2 bases from J; junction bases left unmatched: 11. The CDR3 nucleotides read TGCGCCAGCAGTACCCAGGGGGCTGGGAGTCAAGAGACCCAGTACTTC. It is translated as CASSTQGAGSQETQYF.

There are a few counts of this clone. The chain is built from TRBV18 and TRBJ2-7; unclear D gene. This CDR3 spans 12 amino acids. Trimming removed 6 bases from V and 0 bases from J, with 6 bases in between. The V gene's germline CDR1 is KGHSH and CDR2 LQKENI. CDR3 sequence reads: CASSTTSYEQYF. The CDR3 DNA follows: TGTGCCAGCTCGACAACCTCCTACGAGCAGTACTTC.

The chain is built from TRBV2 and TRBJ2-7; a weak D match, TRBD1 (6 bases). CDR1 and CDR2 from the germline V gene are SNHLY and FYNNEI. The CDR3 covers 15 residues. Trimming took 6 bases from V and 0 from J, leaving 15 bases between them. The CDR3 reads CASSDLWDTSYEQYF. CDR3 coding DNA: TGTGCCAGCAGCGACCTATGGGACACCTCCTACGAGCAGTACTTC.

The V gene is TRBV19, the J gene TRBJ1-3, with 7 bases aligning to TRBD1. The CDR3 consists of 16 residues. Per the germline V gene, CDR1 is LNHDA and CDR2 is SQIVND (reference sequence). V lost 5 bases, J lost 0 bases, and 7 bases stayed unmatched. CDR3 sequence reads: CASSPRQGISGNTIYF. In DNA form, the CDR3 reads TGTGCCAGTAGTCCACGACAGGGAATCTCTGGAAACACCATATATTTT.

The chain links TRBV27 to TRBJ2-7; no definite D call. V dropped 8 bases and J dropped 1 base, with 6 bases sitting between them. The CDR3 is 11 residues long. In germline, CDR1 is MNHEY, CDR2 SMNVEV (reference sequence). CDR3 sequence reads: CASGRSYEQYF. The CDR3 nucleotides are TGTGCCAGCGGCAGATCCTACGAGCAGTACTTC.

The rearrangement links TRBV4-3 to TRBJ1-5; D is unclear. The germline CDR1 and CDR2 sequences are LGHNA and YSLEER. The CDR3 is made up of 16 amino acids. V lost 0 bases and J 0 bases, leaving 9 bases between the germline ends. The CDR3 spells CASSQEWLFSNQPQHF. Here the CDR3 DNA reads TGCGCCAGCAGCCAAGAATGGCTTTTTAGCAATCAGCCCCAGCATTTT.

This clone has just a few counts. The chain is built from TRBV2 and TRBJ2-7; 12 bases align to TRBD1. The CDR3 totals 15 residues. Germline V gives CDR1 SNHLY, CDR2 FYNNEI. Germline trimming cut 4 bases from V and 7 bases from J; bases unmatched to any gene: 8. The CDR3 loop is CASSVFRDRGLEQYF. CDR3 nucleotide sequence: TGTGCCAGCAGTGTCTTTCGGGACAGGGGGCTTGAGCAGTACTTC.

This rearrangement joins TRBV6-5 to TRBJ1-3; maybe TRBD1 (5 bases). This CDR3 has 14 residues. Germline-derived CDR1 and CDR2 are MNHEY and SVGAGI. Trimming left V 4 bases short and J 4 bases short, with 11 bases between. The CDR3 reads CASSSPGWGNTIYF. The CDR3 DNA reads as TGTGCCAGCAGTTCCCCAGGGTGGGGAAACACCATATATTTT.

The chain recombines TRBV7-6 with TRBJ1-6, with 8 bases fitting TRBD1. J lost 10 bases, V lost 5 bases, and 16 bases had no gene match. Germline CDR1 reads SGHVS; CDR2 reads FNYEAQ. This CDR3 is built from 17 residues. DNA of the CDR3: TGTGCCAGCAGCCCAGGACAGGGAACCCGCAGGGGGTCACCCCTCCACTTT. This gives the protein CASSPGQGTRRGSPLHF.

The V call is TRBV27, the J call TRBJ2-1, with 13 bases identical to TRBD2. This CDR3 has 17 residues. Germline assignment: CDR1 MNHEY and CDR2 SMNVEV (reference sequence). J lost 6 bases, V lost 3 bases, and 8 bases had no gene match. CDR3 loop: CASSFKGTSGMVNEQFF. The CDR3 DNA reads as TGTGCCAGCAGTTTCAAGGGGACTAGCGGGATGGTCAATGAGCAGTTCTTC.

The gene calls are TRBV19 and TRBJ1-4, with D tentatively TRBD1 (5 bases). The V and J ends lost 10 bases and 4 bases respectively, with 19 bases between them. Germline assignment: CDR1 LNHDA and CDR2 SQIVND (reference sequence). The CDR3 covers 15 residues. CDR3 amino acids: CAISRVGGGNEKLFF. The CDR3 DNA reads as TGTGCCATATCCAGGGTGGGCGGTGGTAATGAAAAACTGTTTTTT.

In this sample, this clone turned up a few times. The V gene is TRBV28, the J gene TRBJ1-3; possibly TRBD1 for D (5 bases). Germline loops: CDR1 MDHEN, CDR2 SYDVKM. The V end was cut by 7 bases, the J end by 0 bases, with 16 bases between. This CDR3 comprises 16 residues. CDR3 region: CASTHGTALSGNTIYF. Written as DNA, the CDR3 is TGTGCCAGCACCCACGGGACTGCTCTCTCTGGAAACACCATATATTTT.

CDR3 sequence reads: CASSLEGVSAEQYF. In DNA, the CDR3 is TGTGCCAGCAGCTTAGAGGGGGTGTCGGCCGAGCAGTACTTC. The chain employs TRBV7-9 and TRBJ2-7; possibly TRBD1 for D (6 bases). The length of the CDR3 is 14 residues. V lost 1 base to trimming and J lost 6 bases, with 13 bases between them. Germline values: CDR1 SEHNR, CDR2 FQNEAQ (reference sequence).

The table lists this clone with a count of one. V gene TRBV27 combines with J gene TRBJ2-5; 8 nucleotides agree with TRBD2. V shed 8 bases, J shed 6 bases, and the junction held 14 bases outside the gene matches. Per germline, CDR1 MNHEY and CDR2 SMNVEV (reference sequence). CDR3 length: 15 residues. Here the CDR3 DNA reads TGTGCCAGCGGACCGAGAGGACTAGCTGAAAAGACCCAGTACTTC. Protein product: CASGPRGLAEKTQYF.

The chain combines TRBV29-1 with TRBJ1-2; no firm D call. V lost 3 bases to trimming and J lost 4 bases, with 6 bases between them. The CDR3 covers 11 residues. Germline V gives CDR1 SQVTM, CDR2 ANQGSEA. CDR3 loop: CSVDHSYGYTF. CDR3 bases: TGCAGCGTTGATCACAGCTATGGCTACACCTTC.

This clone was picked up one time. The J gene is TRBJ2-7, the V gene TRBV5-6; TRBD1 aligns across 8 bases. J lost 2 bases, V lost 4 bases, and 5 bases had no gene match. Germline-derived CDR1 and CDR2 are SGHDT and YYEEEE. The CDR3 totals 14 residues. Here the CDR3 reads CASSRQGTAYEQYF. The CDR3 DNA reads TGTGCCAGCAGCCGACAGGGGACAGCCTACGAGCAGTACTTC.

The CDR3 bases are TGTGCCAGCAGTTCGAACAACGGGAATGGCTACACCTTC. It encodes CASSSNNGNGYTF. The chain combines TRBV6-5 with TRBJ1-2, with D uncertain. This CDR3 is built from 13 residues. Trimming stripped 4 bases from V and 6 bases from J, with 12 bases between. Germline V CDR1 and CDR2: MNHEY, SVGAGI.

The chain is built from TRBV3-1 (or the pseudogene TRBV3-2) and TRBJ2-7; D is possibly TRBD2 (6 bases). CDR1 and CDR2 from the germline V gene are LGHDT and YNNKEL (reference sequence). Trimming removed 1 base from V and 6 bases from J, with 16 bases in between. The CDR3 totals 15 residues. The CDR3 loop is CASSQGFSGELEQYF. The CDR3 bases are TGTGCCAGCAGCCAAGGGTTTTCGGGAGAGCTCGAGCAGTACTTC.